Given below is one T cell receptor (beta chain) in context. This sample is part of a study of long-term antiretroviral therapy in people with HIV. Researchers ran immunoSEQ v3.0 at survey level. In sequencing, about 35,000-50,000 T-cell genomes per sample were targeted. Assay: immunoSEQ multiplex PCR; the TCRdb copy retains only in-frame clones and omits some. The sample yields 20,000 to 25,000 clones, roughly 87% seen once. V gave up 1 base and J gave up 2 bases, with 8 bases separating them. Looked up from germline, CDR1 is SGHNT and CDR2 is YYREEE (reference sequence). There are 14 residues in the CDR3.

The sequencing used unsorted PBMCs, collected 0.3 years after starting antiretroviral therapy. V gene TRBV5-4 combines with J gene TRBJ2-3; D not certain. This receptor was obtained from a man in his fifties with HIV. CDR3 region: CASSLLKYTDTQYF. CDR3 in DNA: TGTGCCAGCAGCTTGCTAAAGTACACAGATACGCAGTATTTT.